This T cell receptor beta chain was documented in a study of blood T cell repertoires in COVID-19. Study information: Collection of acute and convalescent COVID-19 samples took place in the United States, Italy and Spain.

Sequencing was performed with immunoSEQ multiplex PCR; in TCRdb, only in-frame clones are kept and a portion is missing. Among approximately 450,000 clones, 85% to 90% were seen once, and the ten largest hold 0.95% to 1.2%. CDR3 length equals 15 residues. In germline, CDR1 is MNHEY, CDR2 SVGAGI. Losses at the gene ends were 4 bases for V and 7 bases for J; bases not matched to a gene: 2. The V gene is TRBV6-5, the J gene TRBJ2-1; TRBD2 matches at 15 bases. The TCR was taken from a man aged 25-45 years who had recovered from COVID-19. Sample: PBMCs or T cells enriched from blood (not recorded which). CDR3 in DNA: TGTGCCAGCAGTTGGACTAGCGGGAGGGTAAATGAGCAGTTCTTC. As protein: CASSWTSGRVNEQFF.